This entry lists 27 T cell receptor beta chains sequenced from one sample in a study of blood T cell repertoires in COVID-19. Using immunoSEQ multiplex PCR, the repertoire was profiled, and TCRdb retains in-frame clones only, with some absent. This table holds 110,000 or so clones, 75% to 90% found once. Sequencing was performed on peripheral blood. The receptors stem from a human donor in a cohort sampled during active COVID-19.

This clone was recorded once. The chain combines TRBV5-1 with TRBJ2-1; 11 bases align to TRBD1. Trimming at V came to 5 bases and at J to 6 bases, leaving 4 bases not matched to a gene. Germline-derived CDR1 and CDR2 are SGHRS and YFSETQ. The CDR3 length is 14 residues. Here the CDR3 DNA reads TGCGCCAGCAGAGAAGGGACAGGGGGCAATGAGCAGTTCTTC. Translation: CASREGTGGNEQFF.

The V call is TRBV28, the J call TRBJ2-2; 9 positions agree with TRBD2. From germline, CDR1 is MDHEN and CDR2 SYDVKM. CDR3 size: 17 residues. With 3 bases clipped from V and 0 bases from J, the junction kept 5 bases outside the gene matches. This CDR3 is CASSFASGNANTGELFF. The CDR3 DNA sequence: TGTGCCAGCAGTTTCGCTAGCGGGAACGCGAACACCGGGGAGCTGTTTTTT.

This chain links TRBV2 with TRBJ2-2; 9 bases line up with TRBD1. CDR1 SNHLY and CDR2 FYNNEI come from the germline V gene. Trimming at V came to 8 bases and at J to 5 bases, leaving 6 bases not matched to a gene. The CDR3 runs to 14 residues. CDR3 loop: CASSGTGRTGELFF. In nucleotides, the CDR3 is TGTGCCAGCTCCGGGACAGGGAGAACCGGGGAGCTGTTTTTT.

This clone was seen more than once but under ten times. CDR3 amino acids: CASSRGEMNTEAFF. The CDR3 DNA follows: TGTGCCAGCAGCCGCGGGGAGATGAACACTGAAGCTTTCTTT. The chain links TRBV4-2 to TRBJ1-1; D is unclear. The germline CDR1 and CDR2 sequences are LGHNA and YNFKEQ. Trimming stripped 4 bases from V and 0 bases from J, with 9 bases between. The CDR3 runs 14 residues.

The chain links TRBV6-5 to TRBJ2-1; 8 bases agree with TRBD2. Germline V gives CDR1 MNHEY, CDR2 SVGAGI. The CDR3 has 13 residues. J was trimmed by 7 bases and V by 8 bases; bases with no gene match: 7. DNA for the CDR3: TGTGCCAGCCGGGGGGGCCCTCATAATGAGCAGTTCTTC. Translation: CASRGGPHNEQFF.

This clone was picked up one time. The chain carries TRBV3-1 (or the pseudogene TRBV3-2) and TRBJ1-1, with D unclear. This CDR3 has 13 amino acids. V lost 4 bases and J 6 bases, leaving 12 bases between the germline ends. Germline V gene lookup returns CDR1 LGHDT and CDR2 YNNKEL (reference sequence). CDR3 DNA sequence: TGTGCCAGCAGCCGGAACCTAGGTGCTGAAGCTTTCTTT. Protein sequence: CASSRNLGAEAFF.

The J gene is TRBJ2-5, the V gene TRBV28; D call uncertain. Trimming pared 3 bases from V and 3 bases from J, leaving 17 bases between. This CDR3 is 16 amino acids long. Germline CDR1 is MDHEN and CDR2 is SYDVKM. The CDR3 DNA follows: TGTGCCAGCAGTTTTTTGGGCCGCACATGGGAAGAGACCCAGTACTTC. It is translated as CASSFLGRTWEETQYF.

This sequence joins TRBV19 and TRBJ2-5, with a weak D call TRBD2 (6 bases). The germline V and J ends were trimmed by 6 bases and 2 bases, with 10 bases remaining between them. Germline CDR1 and CDR2: LNHDA and SQIVND (reference sequence). The CDR3 is 13 amino acids. CDR3 in amino acids: CASSIGTQETQYF. DNA of the CDR3: TGTGCCAGTAGCATCGGGACTCAAGAGACCCAGTACTTC.

The chain combines TRBV28 with TRBJ1-5; 7 positions match TRBD1. Germline values: CDR1 MDHEN, CDR2 SYDVKM. CDR3 size: 15 residues. The junction had 7 bases not matched to a gene; V was cut back by 6 bases and J by 2 bases. CDR3 residues: CASSSSTGGNQPQHF. CDR3 bases: TGTGCCAGCAGCTCTTCCACAGGGGGCAATCAGCCCCAGCATTTT.

The chain is built from TRBV28 and TRBJ2-7; D is perhaps TRBD1 (5 bases). The CDR3 length is 15 residues. The germline V gene encodes CDR1 MDHEN and CDR2 SYDVKM. Trimming stripped 6 bases from V and 2 bases from J, with 17 bases between. CDR3 sequence (DNA): TGTGCCAGCAGCTCAGACAGATTCCTTACCTACGAGCAGTACTTC. Residues: CASSSDRFLTYEQYF.

This clone has only a few counts. The chain is built from TRBV18 and TRBJ1-6, with D perhaps matching TRBD1 (5 bases). The CDR3 has 15 amino acids. V dropped 6 bases and J dropped 7 bases, with 16 bases sitting between them. Germline V gives CDR1 KGHSH, CDR2 LQKENI. CDR3 in amino acids: CASSPTPGPNSPLHF. CDR3 nucleotide sequence: TGTGCCAGCTCGCCTACCCCAGGGCCCAATTCACCCCTCCACTTT. Supplemented by reference TRBV18 and TRBJ1-6, the full variable domain reads NAGVMQNPRHLVRRRGQEARLRCSPMKGHSHVYWYRQLPEEGLKFMVYLQKENIIDESGMPKERFSAEFPKEGPSILRIQQVVRGDSAAYFCASSPTPGPNSPLHFGNGTRLTVT.

This chain uses TRBV12-3 or TRBV12-4 with TRBJ1-1; TRBD1 is a possible D gene (5 bases). CDR3 size: 13 residues. Deletions cut 6 bases from V and 0 bases from J, with 8 bases between. As DNA, the CDR3 is TGTGCCAGCAGGTTCAGGGTGAACACTGAAGCTTTCTTT. This sequence encodes CASRFRVNTEAFF.

V is TRBV25-1 and J is TRBJ1-3, with D possibly matching TRBD1 (6 bases). Per the germline V gene, CDR1 is MGHDK and CDR2 is SYGVNS. V dropped 5 bases and J dropped 2 bases, with 16 bases sitting between them. CDR3 length: 16 amino acids. CDR3 coding DNA: TGTGCCAGCAGTAAGGGGGGGGAATTTACTGGAAACACCATATATTTT. This codes for CASSKGGEFTGNTIYF.

This chain links TRBV7-6 with TRBJ1-3; possible D gene TRBD1, 6 bases. The V and J ends lost 2 bases and 2 bases respectively, with 10 bases between them. The CDR3 has 15 residues. Germline loops: CDR1 SGHVS, CDR2 FNYEAQ. As DNA, the CDR3 is TGTGCCAGCAGCTTATATGCAGGGGCTGGAAACACCATATATTTT. Encoded protein: CASSLYAGAGNTIYF.

This CDR3 is CASSGMAGNNSPLHF. The CDR3 DNA follows: TGTGCCAGCAGTGGGATGGCGGGGAATAATTCACCCCTCCACTTT. The chain combines TRBV25-1 with TRBJ1-6; D gene unclear. CDR1 MGHDK and CDR2 SYGVNS come from the germline V gene. This CDR3 spans 15 amino acids. The V gene lost 4 bases and the J gene lost 5 bases, with 12 bases spanning the gap.

The rearrangement links TRBV19 to TRBJ1-6; D gene ambiguous. Germline V lookup: CDR1 LNHDA, CDR2 SQIVND (reference sequence). The CDR3 loop spans 15 amino acids. Trimming stripped 7 bases from V and 7 bases from J, with 17 bases between. CDR3 DNA: TGTGCCAGTAAAGCGCCTCGAGGACTCAATTCACCCCTCCACTTT. Protein: CASKAPRGLNSPLHF.

There are many counts of this clone. The chain employs TRBV15 and TRBJ1-6, with D maybe TRBD1 (5 bases). The CDR3 loop spans 16 amino acids. V lost 6 bases, J lost 4 bases, and 16 bases lay in between. Germline V lookup: CDR1 LNHNV, CDR2 YYDKDF (reference sequence). The CDR3 region is CATSPSSTAYNSPLHF. In nucleotides, the CDR3 is TGTGCCACCAGTCCCTCTTCGACAGCGTATAATTCACCCCTCCACTTT.

The chain joins TRBV2 to TRBJ1-5; D gene unclear. CDR3 length equals 18 residues. Germline CDR1 SNHLY, CDR2 FYNNEI. The ends were cut back, 3 bases at V and 3 bases at J, with 21 bases in the middle. The CDR3 sequence is CASSDRTPGLNFNQPQHF. The DNA for the CDR3 is TGTGCCAGCAGTGACCGAACTCCGGGTCTTAATTTCAATCAGCCCCAGCATTTT.

The chain has TRBV5-1 and TRBJ2-3; D unclear. CDR3 length: 13 amino acids. Per the germline V gene, CDR1 is SGHRS and CDR2 is YFSETQ. V lost 0 bases and J lost 1, with 3 bases in between. The CDR3 loop reads CASSLAGTDTQYF. The CDR3 DNA follows: TGCGCCAGCAGCTTGGCCGGCACAGATACGCAGTATTTT.

The rearrangement links TRBV27 to TRBJ2-7, with D perhaps matching TRBD1 (5 bases). The CDR3 loop spans 14 amino acids. The V gene lost 7 bases and the J gene lost 3 bases, with 16 bases spanning the gap. CDR1 MNHEY and CDR2 SMNVEV come from the germline V gene (reference sequence). In nucleotides, the CDR3 is TGTGCCAGCACTCAGGGTGGTCCCGACTACGAGCAGTACTTC. Translating it yields CASTQGGPDYEQYF.

The chain carries TRBV5-4 and TRBJ2-7; possibly TRBD2 for D (6 bases). This CDR3 comprises 16 residues. Trimming shortened V by 4 bases and J by 3 bases, and 20 bases separated the two germline ends. Germline loops: CDR1 SGHNT, CDR2 YYREEE (reference sequence). The CDR3 bases are TGTGCCAGCAGCGGTACGGACTATTCCGGGGGCTACGAGCAGTACTTC. Its protein product is CASSGTDYSGGYEQYF. The full variable domain, its missing parts supplied by reference TRBV5-4 and TRBJ2-7, is ETGVTQSPTHLIKTRGQQVTLRCSSQSGHNTVSWYQQALGQGPQFIFQYYREEENGRGNFPPRFSGLQFPNYSSELNVNALELDDSALYLCASSGTDYSGGYEQYFGPGTRLTVT.

This sequence joins TRBV12-3 or TRBV12-4 and TRBJ1-6; D is unresolved. CDR3 length: 13 amino acids. V lost 7 bases to trimming and J lost 9 bases, with 13 bases between them. For the CDR3, the DNA is TGTGCCAGCACCTCCGGGAAGGTTTCACCCCTCCACTTT. This translates into CASTSGKVSPLHF.

The chain uses TRBV12-5 and TRBJ2-6; no definite D call. Germline-derived CDR1 and CDR2 are LGHNT and FRNRAP. The CDR3 contains 20 residues. Trimming removed 0 bases from V and 0 bases from J, with 18 bases in between. The CDR3 protein is CASGLVLYPALTSGANVLTF. The CDR3 DNA reads TGTGCTAGTGGTTTGGTACTGTACCCCGCACTCACCTCTGGGGCCAACGTCCTGACTTTC. Filled out from reference TRBV12-5 and TRBJ2-6, the complete variable domain reads DARVTQTPRHKVTEMGQEVTMRCQPILGHNTVFWYRQTMMQGLELLAYFRNRAPLDDSGMPKDRFSAEMPDATLATLKIQPSEPRDSAVYFCASGLVLYPALTSGANVLTFGAGSRLTVL.

V gene TRBV9 combines with J gene TRBJ2-1; 10 bases map to TRBD2. Germline trimming cut 3 bases from V and 9 bases from J; bases unmatched to any gene: 15. Germline V lookup: CDR1 SGDLS, CDR2 YYNGEE. This CDR3 spans 17 amino acids. CDR3 nucleotide sequence: TGTGCCAGCAGCGACCCCCGGATCACTAGCGGGGAAGGTGAGCAGTTCTTC. Translated: CASSDPRITSGEGEQFF.

The chain uses TRBV18 and TRBJ1-2; the match to TRBD1 covers 8 bases. Per the germline V gene, CDR1 is KGHSH and CDR2 is LQKENI. The CDR3 loop spans 14 amino acids. V shed 5 bases, J shed 1 base, and the junction held 3 bases outside the gene matches. The CDR3 DNA follows: TGTGCCAGCTCAGAACAGGGGGTTAACTATGGCTACACCTTC. Its protein is CASSEQGVNYGYTF. The variable domain in full, with the rest retrieved from reference TRBV18 and TRBJ1-2, is NAGVMQNPRHLVRRRGQEARLRCSPMKGHSHVYWYRQLPEEGLKFMVYLQKENIIDESGMPKERFSAEFPKEGPSILRIQQVVRGDSAAYFCASSEQGVNYGYTFGSGTRLTVV.

This clone showed up just once. The rearrangement links TRBV28 to TRBJ1-3; 7 bases fit TRBD1. After removal of 4 bases from V and 4 bases from J, the junction contained 13 bases not matched to a gene. From germline, CDR1 is MDHEN and CDR2 SYDVKM. The CDR3 consists of 17 residues. The CDR3 nucleotides read TGTGCCAGCAGTTCTTACAGGGGTCAATTCATCGGAAACACCATATATTTT. Translating gives CASSSYRGQFIGNTIYF.

This rearrangement joins TRBV28 to TRBJ2-5, with 7 bases identical to TRBD1. CDR1 and CDR2 from the germline V gene are MDHEN and SYDVKM. J gave up 2 bases and V 7 bases, and 7 bases lay outside the gene matches. This CDR3 comprises 14 residues. CDR3 sequence (DNA): TGTGCCAGCAATAGAGACAGGGATCAAGAGACCCAGTACTTC. The encoded protein is CASNRDRDQETQYF.